These 14 T cell receptor beta chains were sequenced from one sample in a study of tumor-infiltrating lymphocytes in localized non-small cell lung cancer. Libraries were prepared by immunoSEQ multiplex PCR; TCRdb keeps only in-frame clonotypes and omits some of them. The table includes 21,000 or so clones, 70% to 80% detected once. Source material: lung tumor tissue. Receptor source: a human donor with non-small cell lung cancer.

This clone was recorded a few times. The rearrangement joins TRBV28 to TRBJ1-5; 7 nucleotides align to TRBD1. Germline V CDR1 and CDR2: MDHEN, SYDVKM. The CDR3 extends over 13 amino acids. The trim removed 6 bases at V and 6 bases at J, leaving 5 bases unmatched. CDR3 residues: CASREGAGQPQHF. The CDR3 coding sequence is TGTGCCAGCAGAGAGGGGGCTGGTCAGCCCCAGCATTTT.

The chain combines TRBV7-6 with TRBJ2-2; 11 bases line up with TRBD2. Losses at the gene ends were 1 base for V and 4 bases for J; bases not matched to a gene: 11. This CDR3 region has 19 residues. CDR1 and CDR2 (germline): SGHVS, FNYEAQ. The CDR3 sequence: CASSLGLAGPKGGTGELFF. CDR3 nucleotide sequence: TGTGCCAGCAGCTTAGGACTAGCGGGACCAAAAGGGGGCACCGGGGAGCTGTTTTTT.

The gene calls are TRBV5-1 and TRBJ2-2, with 8 bases matching TRBD2. The CDR3 runs to 15 residues. The J segment lost 5 bases and the V segment lost 3 bases, leaving 6 bases of the junction unmatched. Per the germline V gene, CDR1 is SGHRS and CDR2 is YFSETQ. CDR3 residues: CASSWQRETTGELFF. As DNA, the CDR3 is TGCGCCAGCAGCTGGCAGCGGGAGACGACCGGGGAGCTGTTTTTT.

The chain combines TRBV5-1 with TRBJ2-5; TRBD2 is a possible D gene (6 bases). Germline loops: CDR1 SGHRS, CDR2 YFSETQ. V was clipped by 0 bases and J by 0 bases, with 15 bases between them. This CDR3 contains 17 residues. CDR3 region: CASSLGTIPTDQETQYF. CDR3 DNA sequence: TGCGCCAGCAGCTTGGGGACTATACCGACAGACCAAGAGACCCAGTACTTC.

The rearrangement links TRBV5-4 to TRBJ2-3, with 9 bases lining up with TRBD2. This CDR3 comprises 15 residues. J lost 4 bases, V lost 5 bases, and 8 bases had no gene match. The germline V gene encodes CDR1 SGHNT and CDR2 YYREEE (reference sequence). CDR3 in amino acids: CASSHASGTADTQYF. CDR3 DNA: TGTGCCAGCAGTCATGCTAGCGGGACTGCAGATACGCAGTATTTT.

The chain uses TRBV19 and TRBJ2-5; D remains unclear. Germline CDR1 is LNHDA and CDR2 is SQIVND (reference sequence). This CDR3 is 13 amino acids long. Trimming removed 10 bases at V and 1 base at J, with 13 bases between. The CDR3 DNA follows: TGTGCCACGTCCTCGGGCAGCCAAGAGACCCAGTACTTC. Translated: CATSSGSQETQYF.

The V and J genes are TRBV9 and TRBJ2-5, with 9 nucleotides matching TRBD2. The germline V gene encodes CDR1 SGDLS and CDR2 YYNGEE. The V gene end was trimmed by 1 base and the J gene end by 5 bases; junction bases not matched to a gene: 9. The CDR3 covers 16 residues. The DNA of the CDR3 is TGTGCCAGCAGCGTAAGTGTTAGCGGGAGCGCGGAGACCCAGTACTTC. It is translated as CASSVSVSGSAETQYF.

For this clone: One end of the junction varies from germline; a read error may be responsible. The rearrangement joins TRBV9 to TRBJ2-3; 10 bases map to TRBD2. Germline V gene lookup returns CDR1 SGDLS and CDR2 YYNGEE. CDR3 size: 14 residues. The DNA for the CDR3 is TGTGCCAGCACCGTAGCGGGAGGAGGGGATACGCAGTATTTT. Translating gives CASTVAGGGDTQYF.

V usage is TRBV27 and J usage is TRBJ1-2, with D tentatively TRBD1 (6 bases). Germline V gene sequence: CDR1 MNHEY, CDR2 SMNVEV (reference sequence). This CDR3 spans 14 amino acids. The V end lost 0 bases, the J end lost 7 bases, and 12 bases lay between the germline ends. Here the CDR3 DNA reads TGTGCCAGCAGTTTATCGAAGGGGGGTTTTGGCTACACCTTC. Translating it yields CASSLSKGGFGYTF.

The rearrangement uses TRBV9 and TRBJ2-5; D not resolved. The germline CDR1 and CDR2 sequences are SGDLS and YYNGEE. CDR3 size: 12 residues. V lost 3 bases to trimming and J lost 5 bases, with 8 bases between them. Here the CDR3 DNA reads TGTGCCAGCAGCGCGCCCTCGGAGACCCAGTACTTC. Translating gives CASSAPSETQYF. Variable domain in full (rest from reference TRBV9 and TRBJ2-5): DSGVTQTPKHLITATGQRVTLRCSPRSGDLSVYWYQQSLDQGLQFLIQYYNGEERAKGNILERFSAQQFPDLHSELNLSSLELGDSALYFCASSAPSETQYFGPGTRLLVL.

The chain joins TRBV18 to TRBJ1-3; D is unclear. The V end lost 5 bases, the J end lost 0 bases, and 20 bases lay between the germline ends. The CDR3 loop spans 18 amino acids. Germline CDR1 KGHSH, CDR2 LQKENI. CDR3 loop: CASSIFRGGIDSGNTIYF. CDR3 nucleotide sequence: TGTGCCAGCTCAATATTCCGCGGAGGGATCGACTCTGGAAACACCATATATTTT.

This chain joins TRBV18 and TRBJ2-5, with TRBD1 identical over 7 bases. Trimming took 4 bases from V and 2 from J; bases not matched to a gene: 1. From germline, CDR1 is KGHSH and CDR2 LQKENI. The CDR3 extends over 13 amino acids. CDR3 amino acids: CASSQGQQETQYF. CDR3 coding DNA: TGTGCCAGCTCACAGGGACAGCAAGAGACCCAGTACTTC.

In its sample, this clone was seen once. The chain recombines TRBV4-1 with TRBJ2-7; 8 bases agree with TRBD1. CDR1 is MGHRA and CDR2 is YSYEKL in the germline V gene. CDR3 size: 16 residues. J gave up 2 bases and V 1 base, and 7 bases lay outside the gene matches. The CDR3 sequence: CASSQASDRVTYEQYF. Here the CDR3 DNA reads TGCGCCAGCAGCCAAGCCTCGGACAGGGTCACCTACGAGCAGTACTTC.

This chain uses TRBV15 with TRBJ1-3; D perhaps matches TRBD1 (6 bases). The germline CDR1 and CDR2 sequences are LNHNV and YYDKDF (reference sequence). The V and J ends lost 3 bases and 4 bases respectively, with 10 bases between them. The CDR3 contains 14 residues. For the CDR3, the DNA is TGTGCCACCAGCAGCGGACAGTACGGAAACACCATATATTTT. Protein sequence: CATSSGQYGNTIYF.